The present TCR beta chain was sequenced within a study of patients and donors after allogeneic stem cell transplantation (dated by TCRdb to the early 2020s). The CDR3 covers 18 residues, taking in both the cysteine and the phenylalanine. Only the CDR3 portion is preserved as DNA: 54 bases, with reading frame beginning at the first base. A distance of 21 bases separates the germline ends of V and J, which lose 5 bases and 0 bases respectively. CDR1 SSHAT and CDR2 FNYEAQ were looked up in the germline V gene (reference sequence). The library was generated by RT-PCR. The reads were generated on a NextSeq 550. TCRdb applied fastp at Q25 and MiXCR to the public reads, then kept only in-frame beta chains. Here each entry gathers all rows of one CDR3 protein and keeps the most common genes and DNA. This sample gives under 200,000 distinct CDR3 sequences in total; roughly 22% of them show up just once. The top ten hold approximately 26% of the sample.

Regarding this clonotype: Its specific antigen is unknown. Base-call qualities are not available, and no considerably larger clone is one nucleotide away.

This clonotype originated in a human donor who was either an allogeneic HSCT recipient or a stem cell or donor lymphocyte infusion donor (not recorded which). It is not recorded whose cells these are; they may come from a transplant donor. Here the chain combines TRBV7-7 and TRBJ2-3, with no confidently assigned D gene. Sequencing was performed on blood, either unsorted or a sorted T cell fraction (not recorded which). CDR3 sequence: CASSANIGGRSSTDTQYF. The base sequence is TGTGCCAGCAGCGCCAATATTGGCGGACGATCAAGCACAGATACGCAGTATTTT.